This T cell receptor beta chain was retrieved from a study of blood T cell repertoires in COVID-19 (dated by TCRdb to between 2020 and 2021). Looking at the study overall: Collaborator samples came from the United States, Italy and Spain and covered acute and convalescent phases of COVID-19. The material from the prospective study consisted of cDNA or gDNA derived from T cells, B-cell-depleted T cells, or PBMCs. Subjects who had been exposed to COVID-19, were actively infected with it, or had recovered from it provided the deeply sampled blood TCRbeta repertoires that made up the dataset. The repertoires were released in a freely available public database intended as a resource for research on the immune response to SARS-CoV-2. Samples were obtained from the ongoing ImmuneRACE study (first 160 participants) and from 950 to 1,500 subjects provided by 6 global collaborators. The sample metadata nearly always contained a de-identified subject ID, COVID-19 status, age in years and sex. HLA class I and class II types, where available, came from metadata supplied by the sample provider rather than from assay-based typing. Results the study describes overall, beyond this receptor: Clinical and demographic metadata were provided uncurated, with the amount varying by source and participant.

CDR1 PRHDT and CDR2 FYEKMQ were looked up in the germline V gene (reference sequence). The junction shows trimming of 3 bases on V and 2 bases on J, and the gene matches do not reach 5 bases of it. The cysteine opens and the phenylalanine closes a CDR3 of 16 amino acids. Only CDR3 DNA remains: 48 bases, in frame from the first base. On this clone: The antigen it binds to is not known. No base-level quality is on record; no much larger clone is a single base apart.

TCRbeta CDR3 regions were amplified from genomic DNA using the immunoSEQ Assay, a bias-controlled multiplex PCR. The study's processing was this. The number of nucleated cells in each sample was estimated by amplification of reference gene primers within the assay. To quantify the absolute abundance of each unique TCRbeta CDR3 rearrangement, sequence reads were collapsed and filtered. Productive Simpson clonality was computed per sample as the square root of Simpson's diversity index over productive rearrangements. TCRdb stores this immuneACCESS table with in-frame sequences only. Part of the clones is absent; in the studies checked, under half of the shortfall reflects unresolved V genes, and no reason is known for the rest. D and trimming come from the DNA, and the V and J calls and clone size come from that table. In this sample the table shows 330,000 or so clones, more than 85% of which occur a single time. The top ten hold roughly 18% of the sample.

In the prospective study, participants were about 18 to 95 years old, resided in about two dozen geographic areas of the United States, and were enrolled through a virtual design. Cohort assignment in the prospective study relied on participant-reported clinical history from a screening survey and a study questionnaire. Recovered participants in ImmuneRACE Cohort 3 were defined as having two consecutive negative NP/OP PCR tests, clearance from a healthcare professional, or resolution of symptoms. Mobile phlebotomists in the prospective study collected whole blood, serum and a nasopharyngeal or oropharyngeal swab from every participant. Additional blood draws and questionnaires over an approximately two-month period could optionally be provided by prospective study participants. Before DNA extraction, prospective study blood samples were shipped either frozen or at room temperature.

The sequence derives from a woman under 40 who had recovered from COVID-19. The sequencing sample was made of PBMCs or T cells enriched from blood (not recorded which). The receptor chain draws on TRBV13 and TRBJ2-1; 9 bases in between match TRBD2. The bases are TGTGCCAGCAGCTTTGGCGGGGGGGGCCCCTACAATGAGCAGTTCTTC. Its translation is CASSFGGGGPYNEQFF.